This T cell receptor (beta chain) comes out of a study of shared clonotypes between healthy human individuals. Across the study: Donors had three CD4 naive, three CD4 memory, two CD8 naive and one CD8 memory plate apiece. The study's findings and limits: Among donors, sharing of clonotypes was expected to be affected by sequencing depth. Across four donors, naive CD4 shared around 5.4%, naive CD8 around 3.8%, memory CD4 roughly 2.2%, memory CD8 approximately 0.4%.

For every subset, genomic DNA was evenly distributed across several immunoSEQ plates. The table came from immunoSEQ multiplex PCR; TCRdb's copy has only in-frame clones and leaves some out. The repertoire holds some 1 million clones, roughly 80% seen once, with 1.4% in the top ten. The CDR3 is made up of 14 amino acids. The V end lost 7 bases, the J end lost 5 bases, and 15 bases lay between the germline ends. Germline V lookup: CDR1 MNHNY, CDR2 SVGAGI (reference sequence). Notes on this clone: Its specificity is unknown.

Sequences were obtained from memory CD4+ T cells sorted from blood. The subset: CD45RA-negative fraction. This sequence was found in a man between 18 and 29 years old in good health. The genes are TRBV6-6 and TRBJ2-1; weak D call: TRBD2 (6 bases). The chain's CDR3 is CASMRDSSHNEQFF. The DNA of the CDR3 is TGTGCCAGCATGCGGGATTCGTCCCACAATGAGCAGTTCTTC.